This TCR beta chain is drawn from a study of cytomegalovirus exposure and HLA in healthy donors. 60 Vbeta and 13 Jbeta primers were used in PCR. Under the authors' procedure: A follow-up analysis tallied 73 million or so unique TCR beta chains, roughly 11 million shared. Produced via immunoSEQ multiplex PCR; TCRdb's table is partial and in-frame only. V, J and clone size are those of that table, while D and trimming were read from the DNA. The sample consists of around 100,000 clones, more than 80% of them appearing once. Whole-study results and caveats: There were several of the most significant clusters that appeared linked to common viral pathogens in a later analysis. Cytomegalovirus status was reportedly diagnosed by the classifier with high specificity and sensitivity. The investigators catalogued 150 to 200 TCR beta chains as cytomegalovirus-associated.

Germline V lookup: CDR1 MGHRA, CDR2 YSYEKL. This CDR3 has 15 amino acids. Trimming took 5 bases from V and 1 from J, leaving 13 bases between them. In the case of this clone: The antigen is unknown.

The chain recombines TRBV4-1 with TRBJ2-3, with D perhaps TRBD2 (5 bases). This TCR was recovered from a young man in good health and CMV-seronegative. Material for sequencing was PBMCs. DNA for the CDR3: TGCGCCAGCAGCACCTCACCCGGGGGCACAGATACGCAGTATTTT. Translation: CASSTSPGGTDTQYF.